Shown below are 6 T cell receptor beta chains from a single sample sequenced in a study of T cells after yellow fever vaccination. TCRdb itself ran the 5' RACE reads through MiXCR, one entry per CDR3 protein. The sample comprises 150,000 to 200,000 distinct CDR3 sequences, 6.2% of which are singletons, and approximately 3% rests with the top ten. The sequences come from CD4+ T cells sorted from PBMCs, collected on the day of the first yellow fever vaccination. The receptors stem from a man aged 18-30 years who received the YFV17D yellow fever vaccine.

There are a few counts of this clonotype. V usage is TRBV12-3 or TRBV12-4 and J usage is TRBJ1-4; D is ambiguous. V dropped 5 bases and J dropped 1 base, with 8 bases sitting between them. CDR3 length: 14 amino acids. The CDR3 region is CASSAGGTNEKLFF. CDR3 bases: TGTGCCAGCAGTGCGGGTGGAACTAATGAAAAACTGTTTTTT.

This clonotype was found many times. The chain uses TRBV4-1 and TRBJ2-7; 9 bases are shared with TRBD2. Germline CDR1 is MGHRA and CDR2 is YSYEKL. V shed 4 bases, J shed 3 bases, and the junction held 7 bases outside the gene matches. CDR3 length: 15 amino acids. CDR3 bases: TGCGCCAGCAGCCGAACAGCGGGGGGCCACTACGAGCAGTACTTC. Amino acid sequence: CASSRTAGGHYEQYF.

This clonotype showed up many times. The genes are TRBV7-9 and TRBJ1-1, with a weak D call TRBD1 (5 bases). The CDR3 runs 14 residues. V lost 2 bases, J lost 11 bases, and 18 bases lay in between. Germline V gene sequence: CDR1 SEHNR, CDR2 FQNEAQ (reference sequence). The CDR3: CASSLYGDGGYAFF. Written as DNA, the CDR3 is TGTGCCAGCAGCTTATATGGGGACGGGGGGTACGCTTTCTTT.

This clonotype was counted at least ten times. This sequence joins TRBV7-2 and TRBJ1-2, with D perhaps TRBD1 (6 bases). The CDR3 runs 14 residues. The germline V gene has CDR1 SGHTA and CDR2 FQGNSA. With 5 bases removed from V and 7 bases from J, the gap between germline ends came to 17 bases. The CDR3, as DNA: TGTGCCAGCAGCCCAGGGGTAGGGCTGCTTGGCTACACCTTC. Translation gives CASSPGVGLLGYTF.

At least ten counts were recorded for this clonotype. The rearrangement joins TRBV6-6 to TRBJ1-1; no definite D call. V lost 6 bases to trimming and J lost 5 bases, with 13 bases between them. Germline CDR1 and CDR2: MNHNY and SVGAGI (reference sequence). The length of the CDR3 is 13 residues. CDR3 nucleotide sequence: TGTGCCAGCAGGACTTTCCAAATAACTGAAGCTTTCTTT. This translates into CASRTFQITEAFF.

This clonotype turned up a few times. The chain carries TRBV6-2 or TRBV6-3 and TRBJ1-5; TRBD1 aligns across 7 bases. The V gene end was trimmed by 7 bases and the J gene end by 4 bases; junction bases not matched to a gene: 7. The CDR3 is 14 residues long. The germline CDR1 and CDR2 sequences are MNHEY and SVGEGT. In DNA, the CDR3 is TGTGCCAGCAACCTTAGGACAGGAAATCAGCCCCAGCATTTT. It encodes CASNLRTGNQPQHF.